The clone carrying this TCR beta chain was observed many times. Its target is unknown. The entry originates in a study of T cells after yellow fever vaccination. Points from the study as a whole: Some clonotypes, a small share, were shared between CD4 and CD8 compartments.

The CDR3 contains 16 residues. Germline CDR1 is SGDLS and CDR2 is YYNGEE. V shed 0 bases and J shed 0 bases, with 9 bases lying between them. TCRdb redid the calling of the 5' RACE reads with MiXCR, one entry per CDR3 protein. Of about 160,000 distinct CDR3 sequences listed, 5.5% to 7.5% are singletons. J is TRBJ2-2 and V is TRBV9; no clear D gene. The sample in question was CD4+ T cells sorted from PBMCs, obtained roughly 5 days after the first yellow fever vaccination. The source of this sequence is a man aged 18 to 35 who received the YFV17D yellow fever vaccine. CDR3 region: CASSVGIGSNTGELFF. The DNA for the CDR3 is TGTGCCAGCAGCGTAGGGATAGGGTCGAACACCGGGGAGCTGTTTTTT.